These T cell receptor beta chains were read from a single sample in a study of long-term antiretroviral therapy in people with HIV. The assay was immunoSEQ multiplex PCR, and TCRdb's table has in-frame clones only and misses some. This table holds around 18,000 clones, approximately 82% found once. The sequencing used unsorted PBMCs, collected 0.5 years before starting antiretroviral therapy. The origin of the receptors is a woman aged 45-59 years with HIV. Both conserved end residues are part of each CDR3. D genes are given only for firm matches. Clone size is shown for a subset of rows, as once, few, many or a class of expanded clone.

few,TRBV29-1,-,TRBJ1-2,TGCAGCGTTAATGACAGGCGAGGCTACACCTTC,CSVNDRRGYTF
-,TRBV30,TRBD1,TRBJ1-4,TGTGCCTGGGGAACAGGGGAGAATGAAAAACTGTTTTTT,CAWGTGENEKLFF
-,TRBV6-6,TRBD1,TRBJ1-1,TGTGCCAGCAGTAACGGACAGGGAGGATCTGAAGCTTTCTTT,CASSNGQGGSEAFF
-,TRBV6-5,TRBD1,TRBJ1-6,TGTGCCAGCAGTCCCAGGGGGCCGGGGAATTCACCCCTCCACTTT,CASSPRGPGNSPLHF
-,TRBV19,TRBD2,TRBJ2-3,TGTGCCAGTAGTATCGGGGGGACAGATACGCAGTATTTT,CASSIGGTDTQYF
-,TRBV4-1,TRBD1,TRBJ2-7,TGCGCCAGCAGCCGAGGACAGGGATTATGGGGCGAGCAGTACTTC,CASSRGQGLWGEQYF
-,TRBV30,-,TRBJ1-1,TGTGCCTGGGAACTTGGGGGGACGGTGAACACTGAAGCTTTCTTT,CAWELGGTVNTEAFF
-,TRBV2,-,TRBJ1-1,TGTGCCAGCAGTCCGGGACCCAACACTGAAGCTTTCTTT,CASSPGPNTEAFF
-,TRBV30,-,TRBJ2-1,TGTGCCTGGAGTCCCGAGGGTGAGCAGTTCTTC,CAWSPEGEQFF
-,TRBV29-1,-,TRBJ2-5,TGCAGCGTTAGTCAAGGAGCCCAGTACTTC,CSVSQGAQYF
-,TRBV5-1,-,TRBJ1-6,TGCGCCAGCAGCTTGGCCATAGGAGGATATAATTCACCCCTCCACTTT,CASSLAIGGYNSPLHF
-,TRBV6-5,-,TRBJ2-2,TGTGCCAGCAGTTATTCAACTGGGGTCGGGGAGCTGTTTTTT,CASSYSTGVGELFF
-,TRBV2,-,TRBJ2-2,TGTGCCACCACGGACACCTACACCGGGGAGCTGTTTTTT,CATTDTYTGELFF
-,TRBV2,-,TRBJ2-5,TGTGCCAGCAGTGAACCTGGGGACCAAGAGACCCAGTACTTC,CASSEPGDQETQYF
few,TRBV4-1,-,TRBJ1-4,TGCGCCAGCAGCCAGGTTGGGATTGCCGAAATGAAACTGTTTTTT,CASSQVGIAEMKLFF
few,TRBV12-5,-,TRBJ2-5,TGTGCTAGTGGGCCCGGGGCAGTGGGCGAGACCCAGTACTTC,CASGPGAVGETQYF
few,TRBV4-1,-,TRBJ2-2,TGCGCCAGCAGCCGAAGGATAGGGGTGGACACCGGGGAGCTGTTTTTT,CASSRRIGVDTGELFF
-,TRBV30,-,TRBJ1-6,TGTGCCTGGAGTGACGGTTCACCCCTCCACTTT,CAWSDGSPLHF
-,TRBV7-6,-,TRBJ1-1,TGTGCCAGCAGCTTAGGACGGCCTGAAGCTTTCTTT,CASSLGRPEAFF
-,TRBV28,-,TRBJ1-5,TGTGCCAGCAGTTCCTACCGGGCCCCCAATCAGCCCCAGCATTTT,CASSSYRAPNQPQHF
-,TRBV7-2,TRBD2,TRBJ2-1,TGTGCCAGCAGATTAGGAGCGGGGGGAAACAATGAGCAGTTCTTC,CASRLGAGGNNEQFF
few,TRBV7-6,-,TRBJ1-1,TGTGCCAGCAGCTTATCCAGGGGGAACACTGAAGCTTTCTTT,CASSLSRGNTEAFF
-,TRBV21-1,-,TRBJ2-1,TGTGCCGGGACTTTATTTTTTCGGGACAATGAGCAGTTCTTC,CAGTLFFRDNEQFF
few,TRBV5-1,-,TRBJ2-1,TGCGCCAGCAGCTTGGGAAATGAGCAGTTCTTC,CASSLGNEQFF
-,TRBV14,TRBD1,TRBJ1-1,TGTGCCAGCAGCCAAGACCAATCTCGGACAGGGATAACTGAAGCTTTCTTT,CASSQDQSRTGITEAFF
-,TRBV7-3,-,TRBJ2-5,TGTGCCAGCAGCTTAATCGGCCAAGAGACCCAGTACTTC,CASSLIGQETQYF
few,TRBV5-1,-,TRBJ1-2,TGCGCCAGCAGCTTGGAGGGACATCTGACAGATGGCTACACCTTC,CASSLEGHLTDGYTF
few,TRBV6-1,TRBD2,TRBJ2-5,TGTGCCAGCAGTGAGGGCGGGGGGGCGCAGACCCAGTACTTC,CASSEGGGAQTQYF
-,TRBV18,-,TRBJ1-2,TGTGCCAGCTCACCACCGGGGGGGAGAAACTATGGCTACACCTTC,CASSPPGGRNYGYTF
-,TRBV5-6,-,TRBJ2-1,TGTGCCAGCAGCTTGGGTCGGACCTCCTACAATGAGCAGTTCTTC,CASSLGRTSYNEQFF
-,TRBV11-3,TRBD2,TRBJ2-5,TGTGCCAGCAGCTTAGGAGGTAGCGGGGCCCAAGAGACCCAGTACTTC,CASSLGGSGAQETQYF
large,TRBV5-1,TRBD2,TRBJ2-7,TGCGCCAGCAGCTCCGGACTAGCGGGAAGTTACGAGCAGTACTTC,CASSSGLAGSYEQYF
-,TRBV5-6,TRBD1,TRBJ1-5,TGTGCCAGCAACTACGGGACAGGGAATCAGCCCCAGCATTTT,CASNYGTGNQPQHF
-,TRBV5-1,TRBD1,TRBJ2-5,TGCGCCAGCAGCTTGGCCCCAACAGGGGGAAGGACCCAGTACTTC,CASSLAPTGGRTQYF
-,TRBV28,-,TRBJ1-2,TGTGCCAGCAGTTTAGGTTCGCTGAACTATGGCTACACCTTC,CASSLGSLNYGYTF
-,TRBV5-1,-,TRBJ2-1,TGCGCCAGCAGCTTGGGGCAGGAGTCCTACAATGAGCAGTTCTTC,CASSLGQESYNEQFF
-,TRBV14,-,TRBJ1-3,TGTGCCAGCAGCCGGGTGGTCTCTGGAAACACCATATATTTT,CASSRVVSGNTIYF
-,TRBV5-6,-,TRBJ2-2,TGTGCCACGGGGCTCCGGGTGAACACCGGGGAGCTGTTTTTT,CATGLRVNTGELFF
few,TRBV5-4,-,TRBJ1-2,TGTGCCAGCAGGCGGGACACCCTGAACTATGGCTACACCTTC,CASRRDTLNYGYTF
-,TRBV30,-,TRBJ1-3,TGTGCCTGGAGTGTAGGTCTCTCTGGAAACACCATATATTTT,CAWSVGLSGNTIYF
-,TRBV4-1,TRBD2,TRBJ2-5,TGCGCCAGCAGCCAAGATTTAGCGGGGGGCACCCAAGAGACCCAGTACTTC,CASSQDLAGGTQETQYF
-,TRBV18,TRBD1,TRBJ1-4,TGTGCCAGCTCACCGGGACAGGGTAATGAAAAACTGTTTTTT,CASSPGQGNEKLFF
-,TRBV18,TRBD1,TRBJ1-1,TGTGCCAGCTCCCGGGGGACAGTTTGGAACACTGAAGCTTTCTTT,CASSRGTVWNTEAFF
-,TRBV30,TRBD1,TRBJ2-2,TGTGCCTGGAGTGTACAAACAGGGGGGAACACCGGGGAGCTGTTTTTT,CAWSVQTGGNTGELFF
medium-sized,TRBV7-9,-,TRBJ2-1,TGTGCCAGCATCCCAAGGGGGGGCGATGAGCAGTTCTTC,CASIPRGGDEQFF
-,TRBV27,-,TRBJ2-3,TGTGCCAGCAGTTCAATACGAACAGATACGCAGTATTTT,CASSSIRTDTQYF
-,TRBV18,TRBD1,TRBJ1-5,TGTGCCAGCTCCCCGGACAGGGGCGGCAATCAGCCCCAGCATTTT,CASSPDRGGNQPQHF
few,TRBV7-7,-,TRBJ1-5,TGTGCCAGCAGCGAAGGACACCATAATCAGCCCCAGCATTTT,CASSEGHHNQPQHF
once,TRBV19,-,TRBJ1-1,TGTGCCAGTAGTACCGGGCGGGCGCCGAACACTGAAGCTTTCTTT,CASSTGRAPNTEAFF
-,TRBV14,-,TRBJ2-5,TGTGCCAGCAGCCAAGACCCGGCTAGCCGCCGGGAGACCCAGTACTTC,CASSQDPASRRETQYF